These T cell receptor beta chains were read from a single sample in a study of blood T cell repertoires in COVID-19. Measured with immunoSEQ multiplex PCR; TCRdb has only the in-frame clones, and not every one. This sample has over 300,000 clones, with about four fifths found just once. The material sequenced was peripheral blood. The receptor source for this set is a woman between 45 and 65 years old with acute or convalescent COVID-19. CDR3s include the opening cysteine and the closing phenylalanine or tryptophan. A D gene is named only where the DNA matches it firmly. Clone sizes are given selectively: once, few, many, or a class where the clone is expanded.

TRBV28	TRBD2	.	15	TRBJ2-3	CASGSLAGGADTQYF	TGTGCCAGCGGGTCACTAGCGGGGGGAGCAGATACGCAGTATTTT
TRBV6-1	.	.	14	TRBJ1-5	CASSEEQGPQPQHF	TGTGCCAGCAGTGAAGAGCAGGGCCCTCAGCCCCAGCATTTT
TRBV6-1	.	.	14	TRBJ2-1	CASSEGQTDNEQFF	TGTGCCAGCAGTGAGGGCCAGACAGACAATGAGCAGTTCTTC
TRBV9	TRBD2	.	15	TRBJ2-2	CASRLAGGNTGELFF	TGTGCCAGCAGGCTAGCGGGGGGCAACACCGGGGAGCTGTTTTTT
TRBV19	TRBD1	.	17	TRBJ1-2	CASSSTLTGSRVYGYTF	TGTGCCAGTAGTTCCACTCTGACAGGGTCGAGAGTCTATGGCTACACCTTC
TRBV5-1	TRBD1	.	18	TRBJ2-2	CASSIRQGSSGRIGELFF	TGCGCCAGCAGCATACGACAGGGAAGTTCGGGTCGGATCGGGGAGCTGTTTTTT
TRBV19	.	.	13	TRBJ2-5	CASSFARVETQYF	TGTGCCAGTTCATTTGCCAGGGTAGAGACCCAGTACTTC
TRBV18	.	.	13	TRBJ1-2	CASSPDSNYGYTF	TGTGCCAGCTCACCGGACAGTAACTATGGCTACACCTTC
TRBV13	.	.	12	TRBJ1-1	CASVGRPYEAFF	TGTGCCAGCGTAGGGAGACCCTATGAAGCTTTCTTT
TRBV24-1	TRBD1	.	16	TRBJ1-5	CATSDSRTGERQPQHF	TGTGCCACCAGTGATTCCCGGACAGGAGAAAGGCAGCCCCAGCATTTT
TRBV2	TRBD1	.	16	TRBJ1-5	CASSGQGVAGNQPQHF	TGTGCCAGCAGTGGACAGGGGGTGGCTGGCAATCAGCCCCAGCATTTT
TRBV6-5	.	.	16	TRBJ2-2	CASSYSFLADVGELFF	TGTGCCAGCAGTTACTCGTTCCTAGCAGATGTGGGGGAGCTGTTTTTT
TRBV11-3	TRBD1	.	17	TRBJ2-2	CASSLSDRGRNTGELFF	TGTGCCAGCAGCCTATCAGACAGGGGGCGCAACACCGGGGAGCTGTTTTTT
TRBV5-6	.	once	14	TRBJ1-2	CASSLTFLANGYTF	TGTGCCAGCAGCCTGACATTCTTAGCGAATGGCTACACCTTC
TRBV5-1	TRBD1	.	15	TRBJ1-1	CASSRTTGGNTEAFF	TGCGCCAGCAGCCGCACGACAGGGGGGAACACTGAAGCTTTCTTT
TRBV19	.	few	16	TRBJ2-5	CASSIGATVYQETQYF	TGTGCCAGTAGTATAGGCGCCACAGTGTACCAAGAGACCCAGTACTTC
TRBV10-1	.	.	15	TRBJ1-2	CASSEGRAELYGYTF	TGCGCCAGCAGTGAGGGGCGAGCGGAGCTCTATGGCTACACCTTC
TRBV19	.	.	14	TRBJ1-6	CASSATGYNSPLHF	TGTGCCAGTAGTGCGACAGGATATAATTCACCCCTCCACTTT
TRBV7-2	.	.	12	TRBJ1-1	CASRGPGGQAFF	TGTGCCAGCAGGGGGCCCGGGGGGCAGGCTTTCTTT
TRBV5-1	TRBD2	.	16	TRBJ2-7	CASSLAVTSGDYEQYF	TGCGCCAGCAGCTTGGCAGTAACTAGCGGGGACTACGAGCAGTACTTC
TRBV5-4	TRBD1	.	14	TRBJ1-5	CASSTGGSGQPQHF	TGTGCCAGCAGTACAGGGGGTTCTGGTCAGCCCCAGCATTTT
TRBV5-8	TRBD2	.	14	TRBJ2-5	CASSLSSGGETQYF	TGTGCCAGCAGCTTATCCTCCGGGGGGGAGACCCAGTACTTC
TRBV3-1/TRBV3-2	.	.	13	TRBJ2-1	CASSQGLANEQFF	TGTGCCAGCAGCCAAGGTCTAGCTAACGAGCAGTTCTTC
TRBV13	.	.	14	TRBJ2-5	CASSLDSGVETQYF	TGTGCCAGCAGCTTAGATTCCGGGGTGGAGACCCAGTACTTC
TRBV6-5	TRBD1	many	14	TRBJ1-5	CASREGQGNQPQHF	TGTGCCAGCAGAGAGGGACAGGGGAATCAGCCCCAGCATTTT
TRBV2	TRBD2	.	14	TRBJ2-5	CASSAPSGQETQYF	TGTGCCAGCAGTGCCCCTAGCGGCCAAGAGACCCAGTACTTC
TRBV5-1	TRBD1	.	16	TRBJ1-1	CASSGRDSVLNTEAFF	TGCGCCAGCAGCGGCCGGGACAGCGTATTGAACACTGAAGCTTTCTTT
TRBV25-1	.	.	15	TRBJ1-5	CASSEDSYSNQPQHF	TGTGCCAGCAGTGAGGACAGTTATAGCAATCAGCCCCAGCATTTT
TRBV6-5	.	.	13	TRBJ1-5	CASSYGGAEPQHF	TGTGCCAGCAGTTACGGGGGCGCGGAGCCCCAGCATTTT
TRBV27	.	.	13	TRBJ1-1	CASSSFRNTEAFF	TGTGCCAGCAGTTCATTCAGGAACACTGAAGCTTTCTTT
TRBV5-1	.	.	16	TRBJ2-3	CASSADREPFADTQYF	TGCGCCAGCAGCGCCGACCGGGAGCCTTTTGCAGATACGCAGTATTTT
TRBV6-5	.	once	15	TRBJ1-3	CASSLTQQVGNTIYF	TGTGCCAGCAGCCTCACCCAACAGGTCGGAAACACCATATATTTT
TRBV2	TRBD2	.	19	TRBJ2-1	CASSEGGLLAGGLYNEQFF	TGTGCCAGCAGTGAAGGGGGCCTACTAGCGGGAGGGCTCTACAATGAGCAGTTCTTC
TRBV19	.	.	12	TRBJ1-2	CASTFAGGGYTF	TGTGCCAGTACCTTCGCCGGGGGGGGCTACACCTTC
TRBV6-5	TRBD1	.	15	TRBJ1-6	CASSYGTGANSPLHF	TGTGCCAGCAGTTACGGGACAGGCGCAAATTCACCCCTCCACTTT
TRBV5-4	.	.	12	TRBJ1-4	CASSLANEKLFF	TGTGCCAGCAGCTTGGCAAATGAAAAACTGTTTTTT